These T cell receptor beta chains were read from a single sample in a study of blood T cell repertoires in COVID-19. Generated by immunoSEQ multiplex PCR, the TCRdb table keeps only in-frame clones and is missing some. The sample consists of about 94,000 clones, roughly 78% of them appearing once. The material sequenced was peripheral blood. The origin of the receptors is a woman aged 80 or older with acute or convalescent COVID-19. CDR3s leave out the opening cysteine and the closing phenylalanine or tryptophan.

V gene	J gene	CDR3 protein
TRBV3-1/TRBV3-2	TRBJ2-3	ASRAQRGGLDTQY
TRBV7-9	TRBJ1-1	ASSLVVIGQGAAAF
TRBV18	TRBJ2-2	ASSPLAEGGELF
TRBV7-8	TRBJ1-2	ASSLLRGHSYT
TRBV7-9	TRBJ2-7	ASSLGTGSYEQY
TRBV19	TRBJ2-7	ASSRRGYEQY
TRBV5-8	TRBJ1-1	ASSDGQGFGTEAF
TRBV7-8	TRBJ2-7	ASSSNRDWSYEQY
TRBV14	TRBJ1-1	ASSQDGGDTEAF
TRBV11-2	TRBJ2-7	ASSPFTGSLGSYEQY
TRBV5-5	TRBJ2-1	ASSRLARELGSNEQF
TRBV11-2	TRBJ2-1	ASSLAGTYNEQF
TRBV18	TRBJ2-1	ASSPPRDRAYNEQF
TRBV11-2	TRBJ2-7	ASSLLTGSYEQY
TRBV9	TRBJ2-2	ASSALAGDSTGELF
TRBV19	TRBJ1-5	ASSPGTGGNQPQH
TRBV12-3/TRBV12-4	TRBJ1-6	ASSLSPDSPLH
TRBV5-1	TRBJ1-5	ASSLGQGAQPQH
TRBV7-5	TRBJ2-1	VRSLLREQF
TRBV6-6	TRBJ2-7	ASSSSRKSYEQY
TRBV7-2	TRBJ1-1	ASSFTRNTEAF
TRBV27	TRBJ2-7	ASSPTGWTYEQY
TRBV1	TRBJ2-5	TSSHHRGRLRETQY
TRBV15	TRBJ1-5	ATSLGTGARQPQH
TRBV2	TRBJ1-5	ASSESGSNQPQH
TRBV6-5	TRBJ1-2	ASSMLAGTEDGYT
TRBV2	TRBJ2-5	ASSGDNQETQY
TRBV3-1/TRBV3-2	TRBJ2-7	ASSLMGVDEQY
TRBV27	TRBJ2-7	ASSLAGQPYYEQY
TRBV5-1	TRBJ2-1	ASSPDRVYNEQF
TRBV7-9	TRBJ1-3	ASSLEGTGFTIY
TRBV6-1	TRBJ2-7	ASSEGTSGSLEQY
TRBV2	TRBJ2-4	ASRTGGNIQY
TRBV6-5	TRBJ1-3	ASTRDILSGNTIY
TRBV9	TRBJ1-5	ASSVDLGVNQPQH
TRBV30	TRBJ1-1	AWNLQGTTEAF
TRBV19	TRBJ2-7	ASSIGGRGSYEQY
TRBV18	TRBJ2-2	ASSPGASNTGELF
TRBV11-2	TRBJ2-3	ASTQGENRGTDTQY
TRBV19	TRBJ1-1	ASSQQGVATEAF
TRBV4-1	TRBJ2-2	ASSQEWGTTNTGELF
TRBV18	TRBJ1-4	ASSRVQGSDEKLF
TRBV7-3	TRBJ2-1	ASSITSGIYNEQF
TRBV19	TRBJ1-5	ASSIDRYAVSQPQH
TRBV3-1/TRBV3-2	TRBJ2-7	ASSQAYSPYEQY
TRBV7-8	TRBJ1-6	ASSRSGDNSSPLH
TRBV27	TRBJ1-3	ASSLQGTGNTIY
TRBV6-5	TRBJ2-7	ASSRDRRDYEQY
TRBV5-1	TRBJ1-2	ASSWEGTTPYGYT
TRBV30	TRBJ2-2	AWTGNTGELF
TRBV27	TRBJ1-5	ASSPTGGRGNQPQH